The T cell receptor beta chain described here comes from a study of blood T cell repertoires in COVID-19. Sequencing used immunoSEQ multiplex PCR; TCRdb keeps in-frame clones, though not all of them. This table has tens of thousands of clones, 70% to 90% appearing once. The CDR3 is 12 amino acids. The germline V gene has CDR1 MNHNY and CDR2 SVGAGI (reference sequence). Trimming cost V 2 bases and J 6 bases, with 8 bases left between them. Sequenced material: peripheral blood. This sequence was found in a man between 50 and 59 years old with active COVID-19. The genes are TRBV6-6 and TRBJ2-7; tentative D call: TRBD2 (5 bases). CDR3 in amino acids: CASSYREGEQYF. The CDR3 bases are TGTGCCAGCAGTTACCGTGAGGGCGAGCAGTACTTC.